This TCR beta chain is from a study of blood T cell repertoires in COVID-19. On the study more broadly: Italy, Spain and the United States were the sources of the convalescent and acute COVID-19 samples. Sources were T cells, B-cell-depleted T cells, or PBMCs; the material itself was cDNA or gDNA.

Trimming cost V 1 base and J 1 base; bases outside gene matches: 7. The V gene's germline CDR1 is KGHSH and CDR2 LQKENI. The CDR3 runs to 17 residues. A single count supports this clone. Authors' methods: Reference gene primer amplification yielded estimated nucleated cell counts. This table comes from immunoSEQ multiplex PCR, and its TCRdb copy is limited to in-frame clones, with some not included. That table furnishes V, J and clone size, whereas the DNA furnished D and trimming. In the table there are around 42,000 clones, approximately 79% of which are singletons. This TCR came from an elderly woman with acute or convalescent COVID-19. The chain links TRBV18 to TRBJ1-3; 7 nucleotides match TRBD1. Sequenced: peripheral blood. The CDR3 protein is CASSPQPQGDSGNTIYF. The CDR3, as DNA: TGTGCCAGCTCACCACAGCCTCAGGGGGATTCTGGAAACACCATATATTTT.